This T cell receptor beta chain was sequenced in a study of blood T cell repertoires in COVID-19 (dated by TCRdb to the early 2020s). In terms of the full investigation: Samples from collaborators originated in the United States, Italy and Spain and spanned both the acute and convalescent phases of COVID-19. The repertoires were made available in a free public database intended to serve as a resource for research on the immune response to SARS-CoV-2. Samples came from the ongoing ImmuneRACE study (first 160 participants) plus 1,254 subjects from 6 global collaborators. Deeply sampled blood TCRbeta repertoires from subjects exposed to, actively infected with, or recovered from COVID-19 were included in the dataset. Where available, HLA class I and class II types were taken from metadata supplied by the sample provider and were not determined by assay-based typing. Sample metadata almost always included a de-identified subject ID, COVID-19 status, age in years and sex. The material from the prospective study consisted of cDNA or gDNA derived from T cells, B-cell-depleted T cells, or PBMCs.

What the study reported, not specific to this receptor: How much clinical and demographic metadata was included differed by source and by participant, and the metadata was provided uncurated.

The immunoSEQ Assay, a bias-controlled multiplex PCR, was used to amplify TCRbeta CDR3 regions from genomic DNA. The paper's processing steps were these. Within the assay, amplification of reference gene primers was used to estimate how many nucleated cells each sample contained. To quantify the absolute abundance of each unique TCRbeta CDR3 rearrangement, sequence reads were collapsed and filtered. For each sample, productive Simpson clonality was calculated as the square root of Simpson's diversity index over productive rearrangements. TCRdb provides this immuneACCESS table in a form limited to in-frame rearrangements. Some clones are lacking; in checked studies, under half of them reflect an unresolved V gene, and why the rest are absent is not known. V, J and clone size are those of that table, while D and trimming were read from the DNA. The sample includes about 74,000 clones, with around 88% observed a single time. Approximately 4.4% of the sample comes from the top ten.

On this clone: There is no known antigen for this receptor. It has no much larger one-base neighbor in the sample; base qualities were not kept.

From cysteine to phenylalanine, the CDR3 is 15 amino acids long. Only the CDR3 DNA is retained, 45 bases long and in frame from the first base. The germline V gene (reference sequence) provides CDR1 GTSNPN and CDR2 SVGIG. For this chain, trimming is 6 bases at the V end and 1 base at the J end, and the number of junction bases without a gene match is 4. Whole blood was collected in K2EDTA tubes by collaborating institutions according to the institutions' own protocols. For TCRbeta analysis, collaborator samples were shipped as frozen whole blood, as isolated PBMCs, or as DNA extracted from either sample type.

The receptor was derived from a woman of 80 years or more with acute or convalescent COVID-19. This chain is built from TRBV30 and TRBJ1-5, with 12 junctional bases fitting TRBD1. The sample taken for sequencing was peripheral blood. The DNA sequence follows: TGTGCCTGTACTGGGACAGGGGGCAGCAATCAGCCCCAGCATTTT. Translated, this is CACTGTGGSNQPQHF.